Given below is one T cell receptor beta chain in context. Its specificity is not known. The data originate from a study of cytomegalovirus exposure and HLA in healthy donors. Study outcomes and limitations: Later analysis showed most CMV-associated TCR beta chains appearing HLA-restricted. Follow-up analysis later connected one missense variant in DCLRE1C with trimming of TCR beta V- and J-genes.

Germline V gives CDR1 WSHSY, CDR2 SAAADI. This CDR3 is 13 amino acids long. V lost 6 bases to trimming and J lost 12 bases, with 15 bases between them. Donors were ostensibly healthy at sampling, although undocumented immune exposures were probable. In the PCR, 60 Vbeta and 13 Jbeta primers were used. As originally analysed: An analysis performed later counted 74 million or so unique TCR beta chains (roughly 11 million of them shared). Sequencing was performed with immunoSEQ multiplex PCR; in TCRdb, only in-frame clones are kept and a portion is missing. V, J and clone size derive from that table, while D and trimming were established from the DNA sequence. The sample lists about 110,000 clones, about 73% seen once, with just over 8% in the top ten.

The V gene is TRBV10-2, the J gene TRBJ1-6, with a possible D match to TRBD1 (6 bases). This receptor was obtained from a woman between 40 and 55 years old in good health and CMV-seropositive. The sample was PBMCs. In nucleotides, the CDR3 is TGCGCCAGCAGGGACAGCCTCTGGGGACCCCTCCACTTT. Translating gives CASRDSLWGPLHF.